This T cell receptor (beta chain) was recorded in a study of shared clonotypes between healthy human individuals. Study outcomes and limitations: Large sequencing depth failed to make sorted-subset sequencing complete, rarefaction showed. Estimated clonotype richness was generally higher in naive than memory subsets. Sequencing depth was a factor that was expected to affect clonotype sharing among donors.

Repertoires were generated with immunoSEQ multiplex PCR, while TCRdb's copy carries only in-frame clones and drops some. In the table there are some 2.1 million clones, around 95% of which are singletons. CD45RO negativity and positive selection for CCR7 defined naive CD8 cells, a population that excluded terminally differentiated effector memory CD45RA+ cells. The donor cohort consisted entirely of Caucasian adults residing in Nashville, Tennessee. Germline V gene sequence: CDR1 SGDLS, CDR2 YYNGEE. V was shortened by 0 bases and J by 6 bases, with 16 bases between the two germline ends. The CDR3 spans 15 residues. With respect to this clone: The antigen remains undetermined.

The specimen sequenced was naive CD8+ T cells from PBMCs. The V gene is TRBV9, the J gene TRBJ2-7; possibly TRBD1 or TRBD2 for D (5 bases each). The receptor's source is a man younger than 35 in good health. Some clones in this sample may be carry-over from other donors' samples. CDR3 in amino acids: CASSVDGTVYREQYF. CDR3 coding DNA: TGTGCCAGCAGCGTAGACGGGACGGTCTACCGCGAGCAGTACTTC. The full variable domain, rest sourced from reference TRBV9 and TRBJ2-7, is DSGVTQTPKHLITATGQRVTLRCSPRSGDLSVYWYQQSLDQGLQFLIQYYNGEERAKGNILERFSAQQFPDLHSELNLSSLELGDSALYFCASSVDGTVYREQYFGPGTRLTVT.